Listed below are T cell receptor beta chains from one sample, sequenced in a study of T cells in Graves' hyperthyroidism and ophthalmopathy. TCRdb re-analysed the multiplex PCR reads in MiXCR, keeping a single row per CDR3 protein. The table includes 610,000 or so distinct CDR3 sequences, about 45% detected once. The material sequenced was peripheral blood or thyroid tissue (not recorded which). The receptors originated from a woman between 18 and 30 years old with Graves' hyperthyroidism. The CDR3 runs from the conserved cysteine through the conserved F or W. The D gene is left open where the match is weak. A clone size is listed for some rows: how often the clone was seen (once, few, many), or a class if it is expanded.

>TRBJ1-2|once|-|TRBV12-3/TRBV12-4
TGTGCCAGCAGGCGGAGGGATGGCTACACCTTC
CASRRRDGYTF
>TRBJ2-3|many|-|TRBV29-1
TGCAGCGTTGGAGGCAGGCGCACAGATACGCAGTATTTT
CSVGGRRTDTQYF
>TRBJ1-3|-|-|TRBV2
TGTGCCAGCCTTGGTCCACAGGGCGCTGGAAACACCATATATTTT
CASLGPQGAGNTIYF
>TRBJ1-2|many|-|TRBV13
TGTGCCACTCCCAAGGGGGGAGACTATGGCTACACCTTC
CATPKGGDYGYTF
>TRBJ2-7|few|TRBD2|TRBV20-1
TGCAGTGTAGATAGACTAGCGGGAGCTATTATGGTCTCCGAGCAGTACTTC
CSVDRLAGAIMVSEQYF
>TRBJ2-7|-|-|TRBV7-9
TGTGCCAGCAGCCCCGGACAGTCATTTTCCGAGCAGTACTTC
CASSPGQSFSEQYF
>TRBJ1-1|many|TRBD1|TRBV19
TGTGCCAGTAGTATGAACAGGGGGCGACGGACTGAAGCTTTCTTT
CASSMNRGRRTEAFF
>TRBJ2-7|few|TRBD2|TRBV7-9
TGTGCCTGTTCCGGGACTACCTGGGGGAAATACGAGCAGTACTTC
CACSGTTWGKYEQYF
>TRBJ2-3|-|TRBD2|TRBV24-1
TGTGCCACCAGTGATCCGGACCTAACTAGCGGGAGGCCCGCTAGCACAGATACGCAGTATTTT
CATSDPDLTSGRPASTDTQYF
>TRBJ1-4|-|-|TRBV6-5
TGTGCCAGCAGTTACTCGGCGGGAGTTAATGAAAAACTGTTTTTT
CASSYSAGVNEKLFF
>TRBJ2-7|many|TRBD1|TRBV6-5
TGTGCCAGCAGTTACCGACAGGGTTGGGGGGAGCAGTACTTC
CASSYRQGWGEQYF
>TRBJ2-7|-|-|TRBV2
TGTGCCAGCAGTGAAGCGAGGGGTCGGGGTGAGCAGTACTTC
CASSEARGRGEQYF
>TRBJ1-2|many|TRBD1|TRBV7-3
TGTGCCAGCAGCCCGAACCGGGACAGGGCCTCGGGCTACACCTTC
CASSPNRDRASGYTF
>TRBJ1-2|-|-|TRBV19
TGTGCCAGTAGTATCGGGTATAGGGACAACTATGGCTACACCTTC
CASSIGYRDNYGYTF
>TRBJ2-7|-|TRBD1|TRBV20-1
TGCAGTGGGAGACAGGGGGCGCGTCGGGAGCAGTACTTC
CSGRQGARREQYF
>TRBJ1-5|-|-|TRBV7-9
TGTGCCAGCAGCCAGCTTACGGCAGAGGACAATCAGCCCCAGCATTTT
CASSQLTAEDNQPQHF
>TRBJ2-1|many|TRBD1|TRBV15
TGTGCCACCAGCAGACTCGGACAGGGAGATCAGTTCTTC
CATSRLGQGDQFF
>TRBJ2-7|-|-|TRBV12-3/TRBV12-4
TGTGCCAGCAGTCTAGGACTAAGGTCCCACGAGCAGTACTTC
CASSLGLRSHEQYF
>TRBJ2-5|many|-|TRBV6-2/TRBV6-3
TGTGCCAGCAGTTCATCAGAGACCCAGTACTTC
CASSSSETQYF
>TRBJ2-7|few|TRBD2|TRBV20-1
TGCAGTGCTAGACGCGGAGCGGGAGTGGGGAATGAGCAGTACTTC
CSARRGAGVGNEQYF
>TRBJ1-4|-|TRBD1|TRBV20-1
TGCAGTGTCCCGACAGGGGAGGAAAAACTGTTTTTT
CSVPTGEEKLFF
>TRBJ2-3|few|TRBD1|TRBV10-3
TGTGCCATCAGCAAACAGGGGAGTGGGACAGATACGCAGTATTTT
CAISKQGSGTDTQYF
>TRBJ2-5|many|TRBD2|TRBV11-3
TGTGCCAGCAGCTTATACGGGAGGGTTGGCGAGACCCAGTACTTC
CASSLYGRVGETQYF
>TRBJ2-7|-|-|TRBV15
TGTGCCACCAGCAGAGATCTCGGGAGCGTCTACGAGCAGTACTTC
CATSRDLGSVYEQYF
>TRBJ2-1|-|TRBD2|TRBV29-1
TGCAGCGTAACCTCTAGCGGGAGCTCCTACAATGAGCAGTTCTTC
CSVTSSGSSYNEQFF
>TRBJ2-2|-|-|TRBV4-3
TGCGCCAGCAGCCAGGGCGCGAACACCGGGGGGCTGTTTTTT
CASSQGANTGGLFF
>TRBJ2-2|-|TRBD1|TRBV7-2
TGTGCCAGCAGCAACGACAGGGACGTCGGGGAGCTGTTTTTT
CASSNDRDVGELFF
>TRBJ2-2|many|TRBD2|TRBV2
TGTGCCAGCAGCCCGACTAGCGGGATAGCCCTCACCGGGGAGCTGTTTTTT
CASSPTSGIALTGELFF
>TRBJ2-3|-|-|TRBV7-7
TGTGCCAGCAGCTGGGACGACTCCTACAATGAGCAGTATTTT
CASSWDDSYNEQYF
>TRBJ2-7|many|TRBD2|TRBV19
TGTGCCAGTAGTGGCAATTATCTAGCGGCCTACGAGCAGTACTTC
CASSGNYLAAYEQYF
>TRBJ1-1|-|TRBD1|TRBV2
TGTGCCAGCAGTGAAGTGGGGCGACAGGGGGATACTGAAGCTTTCTTT
CASSEVGRQGDTEAFF
>TRBJ1-6|once|TRBD1|TRBV29-1
TGCAGCGTCGGGACAGGGGGATTAAATTCACCCCTCCACTTT
CSVGTGGLNSPLHF
>TRBJ2-7|-|TRBD1|TRBV7-6
TGTGCCAGCAGTGCTAGAGATTCAGGGGGCTACGAGCAGTACTTC
CASSARDSGGYEQYF
>TRBJ1-2|many|-|TRBV12-5
TGTGCTAGTGGTTTGGGGGATAGGTATGGCTACACCTTC
CASGLGDRYGYTF
>TRBJ2-3|few|-|TRBV24-1
TGTGCCACCGGGCAGGACGGCACAGATACGCAGTATTTT
CATGQDGTDTQYF
>TRBJ2-7|-|TRBD2|TRBV20-1
TGCAGTGCTAGATCTTGGACTAGCGGGAGGGTCAATGAGCAGTACTTC
CSARSWTSGRVNEQYF
>TRBJ2-5|-|-|TRBV20-1
TGCAGTGCGCAGGCAGGGGCGGAAGAGACCCAGTACTTC
CSAQAGAEETQYF
>TRBJ2-7|-|TRBD1|TRBV2
TGTGCCAGCAGGGACAGGGCTGGGGAGCAGTACTTC
CASRDRAGEQYF
>TRBJ1-3|-|-|TRBV2
TGTGCCAGCTTGCGGGAGGCTAGCACCATATATTTT
CASLREASTIYF
>TRBJ1-2|-|TRBD1|TRBV15
TGTGCCACCAGCAGTTACCTGGGACAGGGACTCTATGGCTACACCTTC
CATSSYLGQGLYGYTF
>TRBJ1-4|many|-|TRBV3-1
TGTGCCAGCAGCCTTGGGACGGCTGAAAAACTGTTTTTT
CASSLGTAEKLFF
>TRBJ2-5|-|TRBD2|TRBV2
TGTGCCAGCTCCTCGACTAGCGTCCTGGGGACCCAGTACTTC
CASSSTSVLGTQYF
>TRBJ2-5|-|-|TRBV12-3/TRBV12-4
TGTGCCAGCAGTCCGGGCCCGGGCTTGGGTCTGGAGACCCAGTACTTC
CASSPGPGLGLETQYF
>TRBJ2-3|-|TRBD1|TRBV20-1
TGCAGTGCTAGCTGGCGGACAGGGGGCACAGATACGCAGTATTTT
CSASWRTGGTDTQYF
>TRBJ2-7|many|-|TRBV12-3/TRBV12-4
TGTGCCAGCAGCCCTACAGATTACGAGCAGTACTTC
CASSPTDYEQYF
>TRBJ2-5|-|-|TRBV18
TGTGCCAGCTCGCTCCCCACCCCAGAGACCCAGTACTTC
CASSLPTPETQYF
>TRBJ1-2|many|-|TRBV5-8
TGTGCCAGCAGCTTTGCCGCGGGTGACTATGGCTACACCTTC
CASSFAAGDYGYTF
>TRBJ2-6|-|-|TRBV15
TGTGCCACCAGCAGCTTAAATTCGCTCTCTGGGGCCAACGTCCTGACTTTC
CATSSLNSLSGANVLTF
>TRBJ2-7|-|TRBD2|TRBV2
TGTGCCAGCAGTGTATCTAGCGGGAGGGCTGAGCAGTACTTC
CASSVSSGRAEQYF
>TRBJ1-5|many|-|TRBV6-2/TRBV6-3
TGTGCCAGCAGTGAAGGTTATCAGCCCCAGCATTTT
CASSEGYQPQHF
>TRBJ2-3|-|-|TRBV10-2
TGCGCCAGCAGTGAGTCGGACAGTACAGATACGCAGTATTTT
CASSESDSTDTQYF
>TRBJ2-2|many|-|TRBV19
TGTGCCAGTAGGGGGGGAGGAGGCACCGGGGAGCTGTTTTTT
CASRGGGGTGELFF
>TRBJ1-6|-|TRBD1|TRBV2
TGTGCCAGCAGTGGGACAGGGACGCGATCACCCCTCCACTTT
CASSGTGTRSPLHF
>TRBJ2-2|-|TRBD2|TRBV9
TGTGCCAGCAGCGTAGCGGGAGGGACGGACACCGGGGAGCTGTTTTTT
CASSVAGGTDTGELFF
>TRBJ2-7|-|TRBD1|TRBV29-1
TGCAGCGGGGGACAGAACAATGAGCAGTACTTC
CSGGQNNEQYF
>TRBJ2-5|many|TRBD2|TRBV9
TGTGCCAGCAGCGTCCTACAGGGACTAGCGGGTAGAGAGACCCAGTACTTC
CASSVLQGLAGRETQYF
>TRBJ2-5|-|-|TRBV12-3/TRBV12-4
TGTGCCATCAGCCGGGGCGGGGACGAGACCCAGTACTTC
CAISRGGDETQYF
>TRBJ2-1|-|TRBD2|TRBV2
TGTGCCAGCAAGGCGGCTAGCGGGAGCAATGAGCAGTTCTTC
CASKAASGSNEQFF
>TRBJ2-7|once|-|TRBV7-2
TGTGCCAGCAGCTTTCGGGGGCAAAACGAGCAGTACTTC
CASSFRGQNEQYF